This T cell receptor (beta chain) was sequenced for a study of vaccination and CD4 T cells after COVID-19. Study at large: Six male and four female convalescents took part, two of them Hispanic.

Trimming shortened V by 0 bases and J by 9 bases, and 9 bases separated the two germline ends. From germline, CDR1 is MNHNS and CDR2 SASEGT. This CDR3 region has 13 residues. The Oncomine TCR Beta short-read assay was applied to DNA of cultured CD4+ T cells. Via MiXCR, TCRdb re-called the PCR reads, giving one row per CDR3 protein. Of about 15,000 distinct CDR3 sequences listed, about four fifths are singletons. Concerning this clonotype itself: What it recognizes is unknown.

The sample's treatment: roughly ten-day PBMC culture with coronavirus spike peptide pools or control peptides (ViraFEST assay). Cell culture was performed with 2.2 million or so PBMCs per well in the presence of about 9.3 IU/ml IL-2 and 10 ug/ml peptide pools. The chain links TRBV6-1 to TRBJ1-5; D unclear. The sequence came from a human donor who received a COVID-19 vaccine. The material was CD4+ T cells from blood, cultured in vitro, obtained after SARS-CoV-2 vaccination. CDR3 DNA sequence: TGTGCCAGCAGTGAAGCGGCGTCGAGGCCCCAGCATTTT. This codes for CASSEAASRPQHF.